The T cell receptor (beta chain) described here comes from a study of T cell responses to AZD1222 COVID-19 vaccine. The CDR3 spans 14 residues. Trimming took off 7 bases at V and 0 bases at J, with 12 bases between the two ends. Germline CDR1 reads LNHDA; CDR2 reads SQIVND (reference sequence). Sequencing used immunoSEQ multiplex PCR; TCRdb keeps in-frame clones, though not all of them. The data show 77,000 or so clones, around 88% seen once. This chain uses TRBV19 with TRBJ1-1; no firm D call. Sequenced here: peripheral blood, sampled on day 0 of AZD1222 vaccination. This TCR was recovered from an adult in good health. The CDR3 nucleotides read TGTGCCAGTACCAAGAGCAACTTGAACACTGAAGCTTTCTTT. Amino acid sequence: CASTKSNLNTEAFF. The full variable domain, in which reference TRBV19 and TRBJ1-1 provide the parts outside the CDR3, is DGGITQSPKYLFRKEGQNVTLSCEQNLNHDAMYWYRQDPGQGLRLIYYSQIVNDFQKGDIAEGYSVSREKKESFPLTVTSAQKNPTAFYLCASTKSNLNTEAFFGQGTRLTVV.